The clone carrying this T cell receptor (beta chain) was observed at least ten times. Its specificity is not known. The CDR3 length is 15 residues. Trimming pared 4 bases from V and 2 bases from J, leaving 16 bases between. Looked up from germline, CDR1 is SGHKS and CDR2 is YYEKEE (reference sequence). UMIs and a universal primer site were added when TCR cDNA was made by 5'RACE template switching. TCRdb passed the 5' RACE reads through MiXCR, listing each CDR3 protein once. The table records about 120,000 distinct CDR3 sequences, about 8.8% of them present only once. These data originate in a study of T cells after yellow fever vaccination. Regarding the study as a whole: Post-booster repertoires again held most primary-vaccination clones (about 96% CD4, 75% to 90% CD8). Clonotypes appearing in both CD4 and CD8 compartments existed, and their share was small. Though it reached lower strength, the secondary response hit its peak faster, day 5 versus 15.

The sequencing used CD8+ T cells sorted from PBMCs, collected on the day of the yellow fever booster vaccination. This chain joins TRBV5-5 and TRBJ2-7, with a tentative D call TRBD2 (5 bases). This receptor was taken from a man aged 18 to 35 who received the YFV17D yellow fever vaccine. CDR3: CASSPTRDPAYEQYF. As DNA, the CDR3 is TGTGCCAGCAGCCCCACACGGGATCCCGCCTACGAGCAGTACTTC.